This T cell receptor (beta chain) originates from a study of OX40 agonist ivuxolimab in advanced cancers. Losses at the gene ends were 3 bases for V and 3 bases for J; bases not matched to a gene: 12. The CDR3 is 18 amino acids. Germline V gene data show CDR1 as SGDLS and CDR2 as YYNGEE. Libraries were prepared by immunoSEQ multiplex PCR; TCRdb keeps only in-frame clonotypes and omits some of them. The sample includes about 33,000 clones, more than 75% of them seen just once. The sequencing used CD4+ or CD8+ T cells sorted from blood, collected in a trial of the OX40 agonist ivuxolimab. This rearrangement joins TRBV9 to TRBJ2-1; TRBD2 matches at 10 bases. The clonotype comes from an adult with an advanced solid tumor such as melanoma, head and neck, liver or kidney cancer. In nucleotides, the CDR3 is TGTGCCAGCAGCGGAGTATTGACCGGGACTAGCGACTACAATGAGCAGTTCTTC. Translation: CASSGVLTGTSDYNEQFF.